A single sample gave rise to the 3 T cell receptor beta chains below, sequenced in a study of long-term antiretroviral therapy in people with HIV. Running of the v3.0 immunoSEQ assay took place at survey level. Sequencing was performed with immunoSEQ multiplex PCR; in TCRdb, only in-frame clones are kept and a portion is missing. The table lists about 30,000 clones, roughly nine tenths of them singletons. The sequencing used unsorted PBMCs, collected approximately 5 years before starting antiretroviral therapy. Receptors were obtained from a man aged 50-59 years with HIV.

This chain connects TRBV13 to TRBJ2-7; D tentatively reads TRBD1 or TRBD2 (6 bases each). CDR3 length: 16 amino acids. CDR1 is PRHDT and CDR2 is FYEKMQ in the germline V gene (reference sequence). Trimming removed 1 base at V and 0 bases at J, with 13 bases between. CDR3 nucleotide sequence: TGTGCCAGCAGCTTAGCGGGACCGGGGGCCTCCTACGAGCAGTACTTC. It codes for CASSLAGPGASYEQYF.

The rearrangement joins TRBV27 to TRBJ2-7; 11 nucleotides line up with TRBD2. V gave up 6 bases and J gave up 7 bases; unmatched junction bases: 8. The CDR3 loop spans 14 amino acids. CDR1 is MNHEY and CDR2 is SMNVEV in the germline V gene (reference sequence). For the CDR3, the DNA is TGTGCCAGCAGGCGAACTAGCGGGGGAAATGAGCAGTACTTC. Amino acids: CASRRTSGGNEQYF.

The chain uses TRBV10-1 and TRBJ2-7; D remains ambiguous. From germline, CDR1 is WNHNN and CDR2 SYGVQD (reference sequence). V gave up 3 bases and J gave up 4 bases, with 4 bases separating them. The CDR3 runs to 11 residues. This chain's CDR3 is CASSDRYEQYF. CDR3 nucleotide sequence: TGCGCCAGCAGTGACAGGTACGAGCAGTACTTC.